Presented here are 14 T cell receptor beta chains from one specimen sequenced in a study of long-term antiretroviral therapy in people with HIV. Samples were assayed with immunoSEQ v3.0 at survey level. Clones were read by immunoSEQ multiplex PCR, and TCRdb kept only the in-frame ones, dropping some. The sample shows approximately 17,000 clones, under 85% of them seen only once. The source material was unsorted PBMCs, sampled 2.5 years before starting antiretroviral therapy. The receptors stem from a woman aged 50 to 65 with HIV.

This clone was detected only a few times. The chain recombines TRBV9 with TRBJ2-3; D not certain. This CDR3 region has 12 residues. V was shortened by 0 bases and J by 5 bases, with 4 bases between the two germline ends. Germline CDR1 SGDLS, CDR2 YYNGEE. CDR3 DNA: TGTGCCAGCAGCGTAGATGTAGATACGCAGTATTTT. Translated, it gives CASSVDVDTQYF.

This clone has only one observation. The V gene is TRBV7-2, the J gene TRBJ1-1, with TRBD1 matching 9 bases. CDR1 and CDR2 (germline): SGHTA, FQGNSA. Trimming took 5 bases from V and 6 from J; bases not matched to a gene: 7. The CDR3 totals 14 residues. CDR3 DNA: TGTGCCAGCAGCCTGGGGACAGGGTATGCTGAAGCTTTCTTT. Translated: CASSLGTGYAEAFF.

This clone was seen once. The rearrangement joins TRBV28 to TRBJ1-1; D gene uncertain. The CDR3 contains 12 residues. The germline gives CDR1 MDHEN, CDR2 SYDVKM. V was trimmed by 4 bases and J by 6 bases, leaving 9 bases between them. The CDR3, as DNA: TGTGCCAGCAGTTCCCGGAGGGCTGAAGCTTTCTTT. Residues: CASSSRRAEAFF.

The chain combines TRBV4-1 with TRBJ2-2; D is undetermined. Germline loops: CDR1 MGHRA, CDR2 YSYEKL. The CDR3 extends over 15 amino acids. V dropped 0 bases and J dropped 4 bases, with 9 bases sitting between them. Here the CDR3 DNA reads TGCGCCAGCAGCCAAGATTCTGGTAGCACCGGGGAGCTGTTTTTT. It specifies CASSQDSGSTGELFF.

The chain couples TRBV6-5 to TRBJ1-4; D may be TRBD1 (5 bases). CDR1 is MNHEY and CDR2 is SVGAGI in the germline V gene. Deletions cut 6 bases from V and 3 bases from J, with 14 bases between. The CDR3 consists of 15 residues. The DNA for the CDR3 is TGTGCCAGCAGCTTTCGGGGCTCGGCTAATGAAAAACTGTTTTTT. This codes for CASSFRGSANEKLFF.

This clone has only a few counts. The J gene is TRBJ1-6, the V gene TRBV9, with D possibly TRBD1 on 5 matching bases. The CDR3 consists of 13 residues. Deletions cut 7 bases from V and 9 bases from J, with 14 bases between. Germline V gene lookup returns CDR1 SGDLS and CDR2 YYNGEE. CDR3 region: CASQGMGVSPLHF. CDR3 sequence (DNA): TGTGCCAGCCAGGGCATGGGGGTTTCACCCCTCCACTTT.

CDR3 bases: TGTGCCAGCAGTTCACCCTCGTATGGGGGCTACACCTTC. Protein: CASSSPSYGGYTF. The chain combines TRBV6-6 with TRBJ1-2; D uncertain. V was pared by 4 bases and J by 8 bases, with 14 bases between. The germline V gene encodes CDR1 MNHNY and CDR2 SVGAGI (reference sequence). The CDR3 has 13 amino acids.

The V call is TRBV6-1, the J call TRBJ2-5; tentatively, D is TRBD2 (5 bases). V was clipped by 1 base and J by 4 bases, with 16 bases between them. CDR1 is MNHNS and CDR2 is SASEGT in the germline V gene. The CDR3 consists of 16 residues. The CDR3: CASSEDMAQRVETQYF. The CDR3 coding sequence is TGTGCCAGCAGTGAAGACATGGCCCAGAGGGTAGAGACCCAGTACTTC.

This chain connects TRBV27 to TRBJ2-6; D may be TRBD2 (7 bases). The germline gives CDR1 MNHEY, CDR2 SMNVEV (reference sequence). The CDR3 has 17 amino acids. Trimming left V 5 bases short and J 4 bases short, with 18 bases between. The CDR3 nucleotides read TGTGCCAGCAGTAAATTAGGGGGGGCGGGAGGGGCCAACGTCCTGACTTTC. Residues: CASSKLGGAGGANVLTF.

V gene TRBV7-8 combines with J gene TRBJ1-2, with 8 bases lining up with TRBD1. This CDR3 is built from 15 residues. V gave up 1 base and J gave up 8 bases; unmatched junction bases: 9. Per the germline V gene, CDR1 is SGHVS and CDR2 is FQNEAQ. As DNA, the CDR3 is TGTGCCAGCAGCTTAGAGGCCAGGGGGCGTGGGGGCTACACCTTC. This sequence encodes CASSLEARGRGGYTF.

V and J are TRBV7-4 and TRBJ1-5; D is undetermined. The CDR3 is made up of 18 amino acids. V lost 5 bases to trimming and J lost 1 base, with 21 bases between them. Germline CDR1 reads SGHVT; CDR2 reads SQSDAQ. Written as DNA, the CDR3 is TGTGCCAGCAGCGTCGAGGGCCAGATGAAAAGCAGCAATCAGCCCCAGCATTTT. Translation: CASSVEGQMKSSNQPQHF.

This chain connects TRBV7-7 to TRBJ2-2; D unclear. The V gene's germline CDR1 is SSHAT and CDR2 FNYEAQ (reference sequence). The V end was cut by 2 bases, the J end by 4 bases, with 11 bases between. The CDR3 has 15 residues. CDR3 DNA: TGTGCCAGCAGCTTAAAGGGCGGTGGCACCGGGGAGCTGTTTTTT. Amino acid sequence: CASSLKGGGTGELFF. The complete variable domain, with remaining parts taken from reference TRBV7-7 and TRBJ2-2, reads GAGVSQSPRYKVTKRGQDVTLRCDPISSHATLYWYQQALGQGPEFLTYFNYEAQPDKSGLPSDRFSAERPEGSISTLTIQRTEQRDSAMYRCASSLKGGGTGELFFGEGSRLTVL.

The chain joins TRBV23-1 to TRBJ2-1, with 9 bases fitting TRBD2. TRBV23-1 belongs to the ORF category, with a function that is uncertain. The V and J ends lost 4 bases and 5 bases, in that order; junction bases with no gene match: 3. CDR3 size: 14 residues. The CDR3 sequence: CASSLAGGHNEQFF. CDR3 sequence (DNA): TGCGCCAGCAGTCTGGCGGGGGGGCACAATGAGCAGTTCTTC.

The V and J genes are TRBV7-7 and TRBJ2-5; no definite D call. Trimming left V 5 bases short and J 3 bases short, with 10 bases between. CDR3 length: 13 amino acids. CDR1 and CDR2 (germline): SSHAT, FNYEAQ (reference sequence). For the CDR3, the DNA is TGTGCCAGCAGCCCCGGCTGGGAAGAGACCCAGTACTTC. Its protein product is CASSPGWEETQYF.